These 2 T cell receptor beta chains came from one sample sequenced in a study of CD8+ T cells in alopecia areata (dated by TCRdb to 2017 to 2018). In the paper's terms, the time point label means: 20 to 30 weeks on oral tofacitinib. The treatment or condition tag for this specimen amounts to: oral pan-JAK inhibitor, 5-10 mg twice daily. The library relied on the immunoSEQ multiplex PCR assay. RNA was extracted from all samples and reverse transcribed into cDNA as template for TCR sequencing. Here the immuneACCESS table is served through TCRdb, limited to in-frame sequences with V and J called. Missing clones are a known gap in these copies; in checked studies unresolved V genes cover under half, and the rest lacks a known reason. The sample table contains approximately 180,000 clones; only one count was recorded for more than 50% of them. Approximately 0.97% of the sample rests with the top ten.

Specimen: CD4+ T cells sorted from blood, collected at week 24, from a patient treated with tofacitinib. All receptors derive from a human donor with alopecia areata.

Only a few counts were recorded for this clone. CDR3 coding DNA: TGTGCCAGCAGCACGCCAACCACAGATACGCAGTATTTT. It encodes CASSTPTTDTQYF. The gene calls are TRBV5-4 and TRBJ2-3; D gene unclear. Trimming took 4 bases from V and 2 from J, leaving 8 bases between them. Germline V gives CDR1 SGHNT, CDR2 YYREEE (reference sequence). This CDR3 spans 13 amino acids.

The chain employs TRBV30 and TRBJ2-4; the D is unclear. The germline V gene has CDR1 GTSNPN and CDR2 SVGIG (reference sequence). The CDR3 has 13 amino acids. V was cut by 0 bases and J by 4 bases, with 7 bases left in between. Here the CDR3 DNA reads TGTGCCTGGAGTGTTGGACGGAAAAACATTCAGTACTTC. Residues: CAWSVGRKNIQYF. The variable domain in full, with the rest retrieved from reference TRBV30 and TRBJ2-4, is SQTIHQWPATLVQPVGSPLSLECTVEGTSNPNLYWYRQAAGRGLQLLFYSVGIGQISSEVPQNLSASRPQDRQFILSSKKLLLSDSGFYLCAWSVGRKNIQYFGAGTRLSVL.